The 19 T cell receptor beta chains in this list originate from one sample, sequenced in a study of blood T cell repertoires in COVID-19. The assay was immunoSEQ multiplex PCR, and TCRdb's table has in-frame clones only and misses some. The data contain some 270,000 clones, more than 85% of them singletons. The sequencing input was PBMCs or T cells enriched from blood (not recorded which). These receptors were taken from a man aged 40-55 years who had been exposed to COVID-19.

The chain links TRBV10-3 to TRBJ2-7, with D possibly being TRBD1 (5 bases). Germline assignment: CDR1 ENHRY and CDR2 SYGVKD. The CDR3 sequence is 12 residues long. The V and J ends lost 0 bases and 5 bases respectively, with 5 bases between them. The CDR3 sequence: CAISESGDEQYF. The DNA of the CDR3 is TGTGCCATCAGTGAGTCAGGGGACGAGCAGTACTTC.

The rearrangement joins TRBV6-4 to TRBJ1-1; the D is unclear. The CDR3 consists of 15 residues. CDR1 is MRHNA and CDR2 is SNTAGT in the germline V gene. Trimming shortened V by 3 bases and J by 1 base, and 12 bases separated the two germline ends. CDR3 DNA: TGTGCCAGCAGTGAATACTCTAATAGGAACACTGAAGCTTTCTTT. The encoded protein is CASSEYSNRNTEAFF.

Notes on this clone: The sample contains more than one DNA sequence encoding this CDR3. The chain recombines TRBV28 with TRBJ1-5; D is unresolved. Per germline, CDR1 MDHEN and CDR2 SYDVKM. V lost 4 bases and J 5 bases, leaving 6 bases between the germline ends. This CDR3 is built from 12 residues. The CDR3 DNA is TGTGCCAGCAGTTACCGGGATCAGCCCCAGCATTTT. Translation: CASSYRDQPQHF.

This clone was detected only once. The chain combines TRBV12-3 or TRBV12-4 with TRBJ1-2, with D hard to call. V was clipped by 4 bases and J by 7 bases, with 13 bases between them. The CDR3 extends over 13 amino acids. Written as DNA, the CDR3 is TGTGCCAGCAGTTCAAACGTCCCGAGTGGCTACACCTTC. Translation gives CASSSNVPSGYTF.

The rearrangement links TRBV30 to TRBJ2-2; a possible D gene is TRBD1 (5 bases). Germline V gene sequence: CDR1 GTSNPN, CDR2 SVGIG (reference sequence). Trimming stripped 3 bases from V and 2 bases from J, with 16 bases between. This CDR3 comprises 16 residues. The CDR3 protein is CAWSRVPDTNTGELFF. CDR3 DNA sequence: TGTGCCTGGAGCAGAGTCCCGGACACTAACACCGGGGAGCTGTTTTTT.

The chain links TRBV3-1 (or the pseudogene TRBV3-2) to TRBJ2-7; possible D gene TRBD2, 5 bases. CDR1 LGHDT and CDR2 YNNKEL come from the germline V gene (reference sequence). The length of the CDR3 is 14 residues. V was pared by 4 bases and J by 2 bases, with 12 bases between. This chain's CDR3 is CASSLADFPYEQYF. DNA of the CDR3: TGTGCCAGCAGCCTCGCGGACTTCCCCTACGAGCAGTACTTC.

In its sample, this clone was seen once. The chain couples TRBV5-6 to TRBJ2-3, with 7 bases identical to TRBD1. The germline CDR1 and CDR2 sequences are SGHDT and YYEEEE. V dropped 4 bases and J dropped 5; count of bases not matched to a gene: 7. The CDR3 has 14 amino acids. The CDR3 spells CASSEGAAGDTQYF. In DNA form, the CDR3 reads TGTGCCAGCAGCGAGGGGGCGGCGGGAGATACGCAGTATTTT.

The chain couples TRBV12-5 to TRBJ2-2; 11 bases are a match to TRBD1. The germline CDR1 and CDR2 sequences are LGHNT and FRNRAP. This CDR3 has 21 residues. J gave up 3 bases and V 0 bases, and 15 bases lay outside the gene matches. DNA of the CDR3: TGTGCTAGTGGTTTGGTCCTCAGTACGATTAAGGGACAGGGGGACACCGGGGAGCTGTTTTTT. It encodes CASGLVLSTIKGQGDTGELFF.

This clone was counted between two and nine times. The chain combines TRBV6-5 with TRBJ2-2, with D tentatively TRBD1 (5 bases). Between the trimmed V and J ends, which lost 6 bases and 5 bases, there was a span of 13 bases. CDR1 is MNHEY and CDR2 is SVGAGI in the germline V gene. The CDR3 is 14 amino acids. CDR3 residues: CASRAGMETGELFF. CDR3 bases: TGTGCCAGCAGGGCAGGGATGGAGACCGGGGAGCTGTTTTTT.

With regard to this clone: Distinct nucleotide sequences in the sample also encode this CDR3. J is TRBJ1-6 and V is TRBV7-9; 8 positions agree with TRBD1. The V gene's germline CDR1 is SEHNR and CDR2 FQNEAQ (reference sequence). The CDR3 consists of 13 residues. V dropped 5 bases and J dropped 10; count of bases not matched to a gene: 4. Here the CDR3 reads CASSRQGNSPLHF. DNA for the CDR3: TGTGCCAGCAGCCGACAGGGGAACTCACCCCTCCACTTT. Looking up the rest from reference TRBV7-9 and TRBJ1-6 gives the full variable domain: DTGVSQNPRHKITKRGQNVTFRCDPISEHNRLYWYRQTLGQGPEFLTYFQNEAQLEKSRLLSDRFSAERPKGSFSTLEIQRTEQGDSAMYLCASSRQGNSPLHFGNGTRLTVT.

The chain combines TRBV10-1 with TRBJ1-5; maybe TRBD1 (6 bases). Per the germline V gene, CDR1 is WNHNN and CDR2 is SYGVQD (reference sequence). The V end was cut by 1 base, the J end by 0 bases, with 10 bases between. This CDR3 contains 16 residues. CDR3 in DNA: TGCGCCAGCAGTGAGTGGGACATCTATAGCAATCAGCCCCAGCATTTT. Translated: CASSEWDIYSNQPQHF.

In its sample, this clone was seen a few times. V gene TRBV19 combines with J gene TRBJ2-7, with TRBD1 matching 9 bases. Germline V gives CDR1 LNHDA, CDR2 SQIVND (reference sequence). V was clipped by 9 bases and J by 3 bases; unmatched bases: 9. The CDR3 covers 14 residues. For the CDR3, the DNA is TGTGCCAGGACCCCGGGACAGGGTGACTACGAGCAGTACTTC. Its translation: CARTPGQGDYEQYF.

This clone was detected only once. The chain employs TRBV6-5 and TRBJ2-2; possible D gene TRBD1, 5 bases. Trimming shortened V by 0 bases and J by 4 bases, and 9 bases separated the two germline ends. The length of the CDR3 is 15 residues. CDR1 is MNHEY and CDR2 is SVGAGI in the germline V gene. Written as DNA, the CDR3 is TGTGCCAGCAGTTACTCGTTAAGGGGCACCGGGGAGCTGTTTTTT. As protein: CASSYSLRGTGELFF.

The genes are TRBV7-9 and TRBJ1-1; possible D gene TRBD1, 6 bases. Germline values: CDR1 SEHNR, CDR2 FQNEAQ (reference sequence). The CDR3 contains 13 residues. V lost 6 bases and J lost 6, with 14 bases in between. The DNA of the CDR3 is TGTGCCAGCAGTCAACAGGGCGACGCTGAAGCTTTCTTT. This translates into CASSQQGDAEAFF.

The V and J genes are TRBV6-5 and TRBJ1-1, with D unclear. The CDR3 extends over 14 amino acids. Germline V gene data show CDR1 as MNHEY and CDR2 as SVGAGI. V was clipped by 2 bases and J by 4 bases, with 11 bases between them. As DNA, the CDR3 is TGTGCCAGCAGTTACGTTGAGGGAGGCACTGAAGCTTTCTTT. Translating it yields CASSYVEGGTEAFF.

V is TRBV19 and J is TRBJ1-1; D gene unclear. V was trimmed by 5 bases and J by 2 bases, leaving 9 bases between them. This CDR3 has 13 residues. Germline assignment: CDR1 LNHDA and CDR2 SQIVND (reference sequence). CDR3: CASSFSLNTEAFF. CDR3 nucleotides: TGTGCCAGTAGTTTTAGTCTCAACACTGAAGCTTTCTTT.

The chain is built from TRBV2 and TRBJ2-2; TRBD2 aligns across 10 bases. From germline, CDR1 is SNHLY and CDR2 FYNNEI. V shed 5 bases and J 5 bases; nucleotides not matched to a gene: 8. The CDR3 covers 16 residues. This chain's CDR3 is CASSLGLAGATGELFF. In nucleotides, the CDR3 is TGTGCCAGCAGTCTTGGGCTAGCGGGAGCAACCGGGGAGCTGTTTTTT.

This clone was seen a single time. The J gene is TRBJ2-7, the V gene TRBV12-3 or TRBV12-4; weak D call: TRBD2 (6 bases). The CDR3 covers 13 residues. Deletions cut 4 bases from V and 2 bases from J, with 9 bases between. The CDR3 DNA sequence: TGTGCCAGCAGTTCCCGACTAGCCTACGAGCAGTACTTC. Translation: CASSSRLAYEQYF.

The chain uses TRBV28 and TRBJ2-3; 9 nucleotides align to TRBD1. V trimming: 3 bases; J trimming: 4 bases; junction bases outside the gene matches: 5. Germline CDR1 is MDHEN and CDR2 is SYDVKM. The CDR3 runs 15 residues. Written as DNA, the CDR3 is TGTGCCAGCAGTTTGGGACAGGGTTGGGCAGATACGCAGTATTTT. Translating it yields CASSLGQGWADTQYF.